This paragraph reports one T cell receptor (beta chain). The data belong to a study of blood T cell repertoires in COVID-19. Trimming stripped 11 bases from V and 2 bases from J, with 13 bases between. The CDR3 contains 13 residues. Germline V gene lookup returns CDR1 MDHEN and CDR2 SYDVKM. Source study methods: Amplified reference gene primers provided the basis for estimating nucleated cell counts. Sequenced by immunoSEQ multiplex PCR; TCRdb stores in-frame clones only, minus some. The D gene and trimming were derived from the DNA, and the V and J assignments and clone size from that table. The sample includes over 45,000 clones, 65% to 85% of them seen just once.

The chain has TRBV28 and TRBJ1-5; TRBD1 is a possible D gene (6 bases). The sequenced sample was peripheral blood. The TCR sequence derives from a man aged 60-69 years with acute or convalescent COVID-19. CDR3 amino acids: CASGGPGNQPQHF. The CDR3 nucleotides read TGTGCCTCCGGGGGGCCGGGCAATCAGCCCCAGCATTTT.